A single sample is the source of the 22 T cell receptor beta chains below, sequenced in a study of CD8 T cells in ankylosing spondylitis. TCRdb used MiXCR to reprocess the 5' RACE reads, holding one entry per CDR3 protein. Of about 260,000 distinct CDR3 sequences listed, around 25% are singletons. Material for sequencing was blood, either unsorted or a sorted T cell fraction (not recorded which). The receptors originated from a male donor with ankylosing spondylitis or in good health (not recorded which).

This clonotype has just a few counts. The chain has TRBV5-1 and TRBJ2-5, with 7 bases aligning to TRBD1. The J segment lost 5 bases and the V segment lost 4 bases, leaving 11 bases of the junction unmatched. Germline CDR1 and CDR2: SGHRS and YFSETQ. This CDR3 has 15 amino acids. The CDR3 here is CASSPNDRAQETQYF. The DNA of the CDR3 is TGCGCCAGCAGCCCTAACGACAGGGCCCAGGAGACCCAGTACTTC.

This clonotype occurred a few times. This chain connects TRBV4-1 to TRBJ2-2; tentative D call: TRBD2 (7 bases). V gave up 3 bases and J gave up 4 bases, with 15 bases separating them. The germline CDR1 and CDR2 sequences are MGHRA and YSYEKL. CDR3 size: 16 residues. The CDR3 is CASSQRMGGGTGELFF. The CDR3 nucleotides are TGCGCCAGCAGCCAGAGAATGGGAGGGGGCACCGGGGAGCTGTTTTTT.

As to this clonotype: A read error may be the cause here, since a much bigger clone is one base away. This chain connects TRBV20-1 to TRBJ2-3; D might be TRBD1 or TRBD2, each matching 6 bases. Germline V gene data show CDR1 as DFQATT and CDR2 as SNEGSKA (reference sequence). The CDR3 has 18 amino acids. As DNA, the CDR3 is TGCTGTGCTAGAAGGTGGGGGGCTATGACTAGATCGTCTGATACGCAGTATTTT. Protein sequence: CCARRWGAMTRSSDTQYF.

This clonotype occurred a few times. This rearrangement joins TRBV6-1 to TRBJ2-5, with no clear D. Trimming left V 2 bases short and J 2 bases short, with 6 bases between. There are 13 residues in the CDR3. CDR1 MNHNS and CDR2 SASEGT come from the germline V gene. The CDR3: CASSEILQETQYF. CDR3 DNA: TGTGCCAGCAGTGAAATTCTACAAGAGACCCAGTACTTC.

This clonotype has only one observation. One base away lies a much larger clone, so this may be a sequencing read error. The chain has TRBV5-6 and TRBJ2-5; D remains ambiguous. The germline V gene encodes CDR1 SGHDT and CDR2 YYEEEE. The CDR3 spans 13 residues. CDR3 amino acids: CASSFEAQGTQYF. The CDR3, as DNA: TGTGCCAGCAGCTTTGAGGCCCAAGGGACCCAGTACTTC.

The rearrangement joins TRBV20-1 to TRBJ1-2; D unresolved. V shed 2 bases and J shed 7 bases, with 17 bases lying between them. The CDR3 totals 14 residues. Germline-derived CDR1 and CDR2 are DFQATT and SNEGSKA (reference sequence). The CDR3 region is CSARISGHAGGYTF. As DNA, the CDR3 is TGCAGTGCTAGAATTTCGGGTCATGCGGGTGGCTACACCTTC.

This clonotype was counted at least ten times. The chain has TRBV12-3 or TRBV12-4 and TRBJ2-7; D gene unclear. The V gene lost 1 base and the J gene lost 0 bases, with 7 bases spanning the gap. CDR3 length equals 14 residues. The CDR3 sequence: CASSLDSNSYEQYF. DNA of the CDR3: TGTGCCAGCAGTTTAGACAGCAACTCCTACGAGCAGTACTTC.

The chain has TRBV4-1 and TRBJ1-4, with 9 positions matching TRBD1. The CDR3 contains 16 residues. Trimming took 1 base from V and 8 from J; bases not matched to a gene: 8. CDR1 is MGHRA and CDR2 is YSYEKL in the germline V gene. In nucleotides, the CDR3 is TGCGCCAGCAGCCAAGCCGCCCGGACAGGGGCGGAAAAACTGTTTTTT. Translating gives CASSQAARTGAEKLFF.

CDR3 nucleotide sequence: TGTGCCAGCAGTTACACAAGGACAGGGGGCTTAACTGAAGCTTTCTTT. Its protein product is CASSYTRTGGLTEAFF. This sequence joins TRBV6-5 and TRBJ1-1; 11 nucleotides match TRBD1. With V trimmed by 2 bases and J by 5 bases, 7 bases remained unmatched. The CDR3 extends over 16 amino acids. Looked up from germline, CDR1 is MNHEY and CDR2 is SVGAGI.

This clonotype was found once. The CDR3: CASSQQGTQSYEQYF. Here the CDR3 DNA reads TGTGCCAGCAGCCAACAGGGGACTCAATCCTACGAGCAGTACTTC. The chain combines TRBV5-5 with TRBJ2-7; maybe TRBD1 (7 bases). Trimming took off 4 bases at V and 1 base at J, with 15 bases between the two ends. CDR1 SGHKS and CDR2 YYEKEE come from the germline V gene (reference sequence). The CDR3 spans 15 residues.

This clonotype was detected a few times. The chain links TRBV18 to TRBJ2-7; no firm D call. This CDR3 comprises 14 residues. In germline, CDR1 is KGHSH, CDR2 LQKENI. Trimming removed 3 bases from V and 1 base from J, with 10 bases in between. The CDR3 protein is CASSPLVGSYEQYF. The CDR3 coding sequence is TGTGCCAGCTCACCCCTGGTGGGGTCCTACGAGCAGTACTTC.

This clonotype was found a few times. The rearrangement joins TRBV12-3 or TRBV12-4 to TRBJ2-1; tentatively, D is TRBD2 (5 bases). This CDR3 comprises 14 residues. V lost 6 bases and J lost 0, with 9 bases in between. The CDR3 region has the DNA TGTGCCAGCAGCACTAGAGGCTCCTACAATGAGCAGTTCTTC. Translation gives CASSTRGSYNEQFF.

This clonotype showed up many times. V gene TRBV20-1 combines with J gene TRBJ2-1, with 8 bases identical to TRBD1. From germline, CDR1 is DFQATT and CDR2 SNEGSKA (reference sequence). The CDR3 is made up of 14 amino acids. V lost 7 bases to trimming and J lost 4 bases; unmatched junction nucleotides: 9. The CDR3 here is CSVRPGQEYNEQFF. The DNA for the CDR3 is TGCAGTGTCAGACCGGGACAGGAGTACAATGAGCAGTTCTTC.

This clonotype was seen more than once but under ten times. This CDR3 reads CSVEGGRETQYF. The CDR3, as DNA: TGCAGCGTTGAGGGGGGGAGGGAGACCCAGTACTTC. The rearrangement links TRBV29-1 to TRBJ2-5, with 7 bases lining up with TRBD2. The CDR3 runs to 12 residues. Germline assignment: CDR1 SQVTM and CDR2 ANQGSEA. V gave up 3 bases and J gave up 5 bases; unmatched junction bases: 3.

This clonotype has more than one count but fewer than ten. The chain couples TRBV3-1 to TRBJ2-1; the match to TRBD2 covers 11 bases. CDR1 LGHDT and CDR2 YNNKEL come from the germline V gene (reference sequence). V was pared by 3 bases and J by 0 bases, with 7 bases of the junction left unmatched. The CDR3 totals 18 residues. CDR3 in amino acids: CASSQGSSGGSSYNEQFF. The CDR3 coding sequence is TGTGCCAGCAGCCAGGGTTCTAGCGGGGGGTCCTCCTACAATGAGCAGTTCTTC.

This clonotype was picked up many times. The J gene is TRBJ1-6, the V gene TRBV6-1; weak D call: TRBD1 (6 bases). This CDR3 is 15 amino acids long. V lost 6 bases, J lost 13 bases, and 22 bases lay in between. Germline assignment: CDR1 MNHNS and CDR2 SASEGT. As DNA, the CDR3 is TGTGCCAGCAGACGGGGGCCAGGGGCGGAGGATCCCCTCCACTTT. It translates to CASRRGPGAEDPLHF.

This clonotype was observed a few times. An end of the junction does not agree with germline; a read error may underlie this. The CDR3 DNA follows: TGTGCCAGTAGTATAGGCGGGAGCAACAAAGAGCAGTTCTTC. Protein product: CASSIGGSNKEQFF. The chain uses TRBV19 and TRBJ2-1; 7 nucleotides align to TRBD2. This CDR3 has 14 residues. Per germline, CDR1 LNHDA and CDR2 SQIVND (reference sequence).

This clonotype turned up a few times. The rearrangement uses TRBV20-1 and TRBJ1-1; TRBD1 is a possible D gene (5 bases). Germline V CDR1 and CDR2: DFQATT, SNEGSKA (reference sequence). The CDR3 contains 14 residues. The V gene lost 1 base and the J gene lost 6 bases, with 15 bases spanning the gap. The CDR3 coding sequence is TGCAGTGCTAGAGTCCCAGGGAGGGCCGCTGAAGCTTTCTTT. This codes for CSARVPGRAAEAFF.

This chain uses TRBV10-1 with TRBJ2-5; TRBD1 matches at 8 bases. V gave up 2 bases and J gave up 1 base; unmatched junction bases: 0. Germline CDR1 WNHNN, CDR2 SYGVQD (reference sequence). This CDR3 has 14 amino acids. The CDR3 bases are TGCGCCAGCAGTGAGGACAGGGGCCAAGAGACCCAGTACTTC. This codes for CASSEDRGQETQYF.

Many counts were recorded for this clonotype. V is TRBV6-2 or TRBV6-3 and J is TRBJ2-7; D not resolved. CDR3 length: 13 amino acids. Germline V gene lookup returns CDR1 MNHEY and CDR2 SVGEGT. The germline V and J ends were trimmed by 4 bases and 2 bases, with 9 bases remaining between them. The CDR3 DNA sequence: TGTGCCAGCAGTTTCACAGAACCCTACGAGCAGTACTTC. This gives the protein CASSFTEPYEQYF.

This clonotype came up a few times. The chain employs TRBV10-3 and TRBJ2-7, with unresolved D. Germline CDR1 is ENHRY and CDR2 is SYGVKD. This CDR3 spans 13 amino acids. Trimming removed 0 bases from V and 0 bases from J, with 3 bases in between. CDR3 nucleotides: TGTGCCATCAGTGAGTCGTACTCCTACGAGCAGTACTTC. Translated, it gives CAISESYSYEQYF.

This chain uses TRBV5-5 with TRBJ2-1; D remains ambiguous. Trimming removed 3 bases from V and 12 bases from J, with 10 bases in between. CDR3 length equals 11 residues. CDR1 and CDR2 (germline): SGHKS, YYEKEE (reference sequence). CDR3 nucleotides: TGTGCCAGCAGCTCAGCCCGAGGGCAGTTCTTC. It is translated as CASSSARGQFF.